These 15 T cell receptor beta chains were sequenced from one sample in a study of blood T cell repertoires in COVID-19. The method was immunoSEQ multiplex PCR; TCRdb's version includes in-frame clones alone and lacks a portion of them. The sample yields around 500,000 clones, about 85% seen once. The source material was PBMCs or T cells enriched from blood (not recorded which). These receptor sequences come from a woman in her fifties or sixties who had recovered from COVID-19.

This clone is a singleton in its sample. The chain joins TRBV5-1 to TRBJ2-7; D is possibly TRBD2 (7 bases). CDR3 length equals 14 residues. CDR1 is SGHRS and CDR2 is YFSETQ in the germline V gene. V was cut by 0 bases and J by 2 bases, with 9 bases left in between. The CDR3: CASSLDGGPYEQYF. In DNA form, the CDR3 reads TGCGCCAGCAGCTTGGACGGGGGGCCCTACGAGCAGTACTTC.

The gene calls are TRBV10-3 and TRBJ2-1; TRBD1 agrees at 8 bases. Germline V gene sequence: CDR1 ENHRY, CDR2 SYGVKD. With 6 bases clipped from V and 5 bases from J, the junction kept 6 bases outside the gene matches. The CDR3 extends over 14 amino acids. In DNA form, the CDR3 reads TGTGCCATCAGAAATCCGGGACAGGACAATGAGCAGTTCTTC. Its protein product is CAIRNPGQDNEQFF.

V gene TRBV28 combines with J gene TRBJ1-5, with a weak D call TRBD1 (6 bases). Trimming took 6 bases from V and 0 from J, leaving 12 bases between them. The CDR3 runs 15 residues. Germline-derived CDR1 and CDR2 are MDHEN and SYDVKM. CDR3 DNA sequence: TGTGCCAGCAGCCGAACAGGGAATAGCAATCAGCCCCAGCATTTT. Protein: CASSRTGNSNQPQHF.

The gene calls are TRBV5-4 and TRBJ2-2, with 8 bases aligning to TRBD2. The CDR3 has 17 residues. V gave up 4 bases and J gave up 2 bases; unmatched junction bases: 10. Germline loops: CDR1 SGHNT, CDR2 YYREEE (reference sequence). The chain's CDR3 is CASSPPAGGGNTGELFF. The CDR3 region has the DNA TGTGCCAGCAGCCCCCCGGCCGGGGGGGGCAACACCGGGGAGCTGTTTTTT.

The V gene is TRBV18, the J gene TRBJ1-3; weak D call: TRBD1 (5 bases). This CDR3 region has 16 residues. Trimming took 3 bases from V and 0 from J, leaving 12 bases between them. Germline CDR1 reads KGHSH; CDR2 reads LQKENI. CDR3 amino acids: CASSPSWDSSGNTIYF. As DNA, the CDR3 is TGTGCCAGCTCACCCTCATGGGACTCCTCTGGAAACACCATATATTTT.

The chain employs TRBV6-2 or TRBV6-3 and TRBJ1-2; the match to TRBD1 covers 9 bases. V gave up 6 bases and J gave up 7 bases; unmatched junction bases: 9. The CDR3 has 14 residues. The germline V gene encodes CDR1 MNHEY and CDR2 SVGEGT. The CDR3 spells CASSRAQGARGYTF. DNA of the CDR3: TGTGCCAGCAGCCGTGCACAGGGGGCGCGTGGCTACACCTTC.

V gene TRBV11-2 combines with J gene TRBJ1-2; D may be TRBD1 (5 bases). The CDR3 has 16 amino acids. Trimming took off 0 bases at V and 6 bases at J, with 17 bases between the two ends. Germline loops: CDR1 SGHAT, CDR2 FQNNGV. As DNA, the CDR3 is TGTGCCAGCAGCTTAGATTATGCGGCGGGGGAGAATGGCTACACCTTC. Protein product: CASSLDYAAGENGYTF.

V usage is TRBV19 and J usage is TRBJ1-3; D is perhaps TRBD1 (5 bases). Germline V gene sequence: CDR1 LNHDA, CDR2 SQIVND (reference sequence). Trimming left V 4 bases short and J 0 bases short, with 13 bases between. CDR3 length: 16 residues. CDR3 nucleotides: TGTGCCAGTAGTACCCCGGGACTCTCCTCTGGAAACACCATATATTTT. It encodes CASSTPGLSSGNTIYF.

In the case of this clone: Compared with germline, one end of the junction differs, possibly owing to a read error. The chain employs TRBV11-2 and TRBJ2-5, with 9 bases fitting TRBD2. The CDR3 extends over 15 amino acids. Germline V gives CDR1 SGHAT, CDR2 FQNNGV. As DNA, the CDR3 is TGTGCCAGCAGCCAAGCCGGGGGGCTAGCGGGGAAATCGGACTTC. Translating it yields CASSQAGGLAGKSDF.

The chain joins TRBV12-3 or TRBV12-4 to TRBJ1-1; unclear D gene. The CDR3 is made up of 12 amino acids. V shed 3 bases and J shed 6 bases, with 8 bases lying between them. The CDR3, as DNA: TGTGCCAGCAGTTTGTGGAGCTCTGAAGCTTTCTTT. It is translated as CASSLWSSEAFF.

CDR3 region: CASSMDRGKTGNTIYF. DNA for the CDR3: TGCGCCAGCAGCATGGACAGGGGAAAGACTGGAAACACCATATATTTT. This sequence joins TRBV5-1 and TRBJ1-3; 9 bases line up with TRBD1. J lost 2 bases, V lost 4 bases, and 7 bases had no gene match. The CDR3 runs 16 residues. Germline CDR1 and CDR2: SGHRS and YFSETQ.

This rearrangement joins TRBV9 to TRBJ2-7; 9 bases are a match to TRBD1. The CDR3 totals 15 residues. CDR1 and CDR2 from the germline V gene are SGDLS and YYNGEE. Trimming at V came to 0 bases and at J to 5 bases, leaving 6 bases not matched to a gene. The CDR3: CASSVVTGGLHEQYF. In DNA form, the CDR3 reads TGTGCCAGCAGCGTAGTTACAGGGGGCTTGCACGAGCAGTACTTC.

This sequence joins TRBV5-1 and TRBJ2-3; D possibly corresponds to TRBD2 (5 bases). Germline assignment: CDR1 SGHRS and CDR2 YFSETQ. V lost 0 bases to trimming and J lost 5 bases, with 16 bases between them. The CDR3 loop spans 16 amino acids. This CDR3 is CASSLERLALGDTQYF. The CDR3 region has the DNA TGCGCCAGCAGCTTGGAGCGGCTAGCCTTGGGAGATACGCAGTATTTT.

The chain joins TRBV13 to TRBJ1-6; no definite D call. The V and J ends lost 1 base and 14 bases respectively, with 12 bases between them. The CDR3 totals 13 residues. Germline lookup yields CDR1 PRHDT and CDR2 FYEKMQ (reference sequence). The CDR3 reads CASSLEAAPSLHF. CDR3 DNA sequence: TGTGCCAGCAGCTTAGAAGCGGCTCCTTCCCTCCACTTT.

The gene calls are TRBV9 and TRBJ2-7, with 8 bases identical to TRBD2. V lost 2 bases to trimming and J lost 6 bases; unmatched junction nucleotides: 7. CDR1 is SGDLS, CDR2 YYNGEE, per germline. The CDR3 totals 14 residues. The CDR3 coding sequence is TGTGCCAGCAGCGTGGGACTAGGCGTCAGCGAGCAGTACTTC. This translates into CASSVGLGVSEQYF.